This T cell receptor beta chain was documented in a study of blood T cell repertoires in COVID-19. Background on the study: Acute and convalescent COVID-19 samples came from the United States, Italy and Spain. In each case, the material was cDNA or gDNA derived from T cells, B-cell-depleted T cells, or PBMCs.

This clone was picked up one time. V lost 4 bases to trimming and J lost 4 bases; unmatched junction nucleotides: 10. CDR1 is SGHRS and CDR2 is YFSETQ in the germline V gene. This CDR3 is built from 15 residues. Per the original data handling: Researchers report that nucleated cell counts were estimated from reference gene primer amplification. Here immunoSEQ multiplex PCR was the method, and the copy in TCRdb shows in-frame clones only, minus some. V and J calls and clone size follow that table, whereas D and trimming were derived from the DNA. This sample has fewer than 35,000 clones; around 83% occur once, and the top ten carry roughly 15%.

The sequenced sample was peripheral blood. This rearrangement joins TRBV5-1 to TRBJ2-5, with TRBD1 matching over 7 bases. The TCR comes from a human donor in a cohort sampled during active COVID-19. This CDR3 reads CASSQGTATGETQYF. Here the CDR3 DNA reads TGCGCCAGCAGCCAGGGGACAGCAACTGGAGAGACCCAGTACTTC. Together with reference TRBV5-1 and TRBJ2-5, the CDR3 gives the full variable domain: KAGVTQTPRYLIKTRGQQVTLSCSPISGHRSVSWYQQTPGQGLQFLFEYFSETQRNKGNFPGRFSGRQFSNSRSEMNVSTLELGDSALYLCASSQGTATGETQYFGPGTRLLVL.